These T cell receptor beta chains were read from a single sample in a study of T cell responses to AZD1222 COVID-19 vaccine. This table comes from immunoSEQ multiplex PCR, and its TCRdb copy is limited to in-frame clones, with some not included. Among approximately 100,000 clones, around 94% were seen once, and the ten largest hold 2% to 2.5%. The sample consisted of peripheral blood, taken on day 0 of AZD1222 vaccination. Receptor source: an adult in good health. Each CDR3 is given with its conserved first and last residue. A D gene is named only where the DNA matches it firmly. Some rows have no size entry. The others give once, few or many, or a class for an expanded clone.

abundance	v_gene	j_gene	d_gene	CDR3nt	CDR3aa
-	TRBV14	TRBJ2-7	-	TGTGCCAGCAGCCAAGACAGGGAACCCTCCTACGAGCAGTACTTC	CASSQDREPSYEQYF
-	TRBV10-3	TRBJ2-1	TRBD2	TGTGCCATCAGTGGAGCGGGGGAAAGCGCCAATGAGCAGTTCTTC	CAISGAGESANEQFF
-	TRBV9	TRBJ2-1	-	TGTGCCAGCAGCGTAACTTCCGGGCGCTCCTACAATGAGCAGTTCTTC	CASSVTSGRSYNEQFF
-	TRBV29-1	TRBJ2-7	-	TGCAGCGGCATCAGGGGTTCCTACGAGCAGTACTTC	CSGIRGSYEQYF
few	TRBV27	TRBJ1-4	-	TGTGCCAGCAGTTTAAGTTCTGGGGTACCTGAAAAACTGTTTTTT	CASSLSSGVPEKLFF
-	TRBV15	TRBJ2-1	-	TGTGCCACCAGCATGAGAAATGAGCAGTTCTTC	CATSMRNEQFF
-	TRBV7-9	TRBJ1-5	-	TGTGCCAGCAGCTTAGGTTGGGGAAATCAGCCCCAGCATTTT	CASSLGWGNQPQHF
-	TRBV19	TRBJ1-1	-	TGTGCCAGTACCGGGCGAGCGTTCACTGAAGCTTTCTTT	CASTGRAFTEAFF
once	TRBV3-1/TRBV3-2	TRBJ2-5	-	TGTGCCAGCAGCCAAGGTCCTGCCGGAGAGACCCAGTACTTC	CASSQGPAGETQYF
-	TRBV6-6	TRBJ1-4	-	TGTGCCAGCAGCACTACCTCCCTTCATGAAAAACTGTTTTTT	CASSTTSLHEKLFF
-	TRBV6-6	TRBJ2-7	-	TGTGCCAGCAGTTCCCCACACAATTACGAGCAGTACTTC	CASSSPHNYEQYF
-	TRBV6-5	TRBJ2-1	TRBD2	TGTGCCAGCAGTAAGACTAGCGGGGCCAATGAGCAGTTCTTC	CASSKTSGANEQFF
-	TRBV19	TRBJ2-2	-	TGTGCCAGTGACTGGGGCGGCACCGGGGAGCTGTTTTTT	CASDWGGTGELFF
once	TRBV5-4	TRBJ1-1	-	TGTGCCAGCAGCTTTGGCGTAGGGAACACTGAAGCTTTCTTT	CASSFGVGNTEAFF
once	TRBV7-2	TRBJ2-1	-	TGTGCCAGCAGCTTAGTCTTCGGTTACGGAAAGTCCTACAATGAGCAGTTCTTC	CASSLVFGYGKSYNEQFF
-	TRBV19	TRBJ1-3	-	TGTGCCAGTAGTCCAAGCTCTGGAAACACCATATATTTT	CASSPSSGNTIYF
once	TRBV27	TRBJ2-5	TRBD2	TGTGCCAGCCGATGGCGGCGGGAGGGCGGAGAGACCCAGTACTTC	CASRWRREGGETQYF
-	TRBV11-3	TRBJ2-3	-	TGTGCCAGCAGCTTGTTGGAGGGAACCACAGATACGCAGTATTTT	CASSLLEGTTDTQYF
-	TRBV19	TRBJ2-2	-	TGTGCCAGTAGCCCCCCCAGGGTACGGAACACCGGGGAGCTGTTTTTT	CASSPPRVRNTGELFF
-	TRBV5-4	TRBJ1-2	-	TGTGCCAGCAGCTTGGGGGACGGGTATGGCTACACCTTC	CASSLGDGYGYTF
-	TRBV5-1	TRBJ2-3	TRBD2	TGCGCCAGCAGCCGGATACTAGCGGGGGGCACAGATACGCAGTATTTT	CASSRILAGGTDTQYF
once	TRBV6-5	TRBJ1-4	-	TGTGCCAGCTTGAGGAGGGGAACAACTAATGAAAAACTGTTTTTT	CASLRRGTTNEKLFF
-	TRBV4-2	TRBJ1-5	-	TGTGCCAGCAGCCAAGTGGGAGGAGGTAGATCCAATCAGCCCCAGCATTTT	CASSQVGGGRSNQPQHF
-	TRBV6-5	TRBJ1-1	-	TGTGCCAGCATTGTGTTTCGGGGGATGAACACTGAAGCTTTCTTT	CASIVFRGMNTEAFF